Described below is a single T cell receptor (beta chain) sequence and its context. Antigen: not known. CDR1 and CDR2 from the germline V gene are SGHTA and FQGTGA. V lost 9 bases, J lost 8 bases, and 14 bases lay in between. There are 12 residues in the CDR3. This specimen belongs to a study of immune evolution from preneoplasia to lung adenocarcinoma. Study results and caveats: From normal lung to invasive adenocarcinoma, top clone frequencies appeared to decrease. Later-stage lesions seemingly showed higher T cell density and diversity than normal lung.

Clones were sequenced by immunoSEQ multiplex PCR, and TCRdb holds only the in-frame ones, with some missing. The top ten hold about a fifth of the sample, which has some 5,100 clones, about two thirds seen once. Patients had resection in Japan or China between about 2014 and 2018. The sequenced material came from FFPE adjacent normal lung tissue. The V gene is TRBV7-3, the J gene TRBJ1-3; maybe TRBD1 (6 bases). The sequence came from an older person with lung adenocarcinoma. Here the CDR3 DNA reads TGTGCCAGTCAACAGGGTTCATACACCATATATTTT. Amino acids: CASQQGSYTIYF.